These 21 T cell receptor beta chains were sequenced from one sample in a study of OX40 agonist ivuxolimab in advanced cancers. The table came from immunoSEQ multiplex PCR; TCRdb's copy has only in-frame clones and leaves some out. Among 65,000 to 75,000 clones, over 85% were seen once, and the ten largest hold 1.1%. The sample was CD4+ or CD8+ T cells sorted from blood, taken in a trial of the OX40 agonist ivuxolimab. These TCRs come from an adult with an advanced solid tumor such as melanoma, head and neck, liver or kidney cancer.

This clone is a singleton in its sample. The chain has TRBV18 and TRBJ2-2; the D gene is possibly TRBD1 (5 bases). V was shortened by 0 bases and J by 4 bases, with 9 bases between the two germline ends. This CDR3 is 15 amino acids long. The V gene's germline CDR1 is KGHSH and CDR2 LQKENI. CDR3 bases: TGTGCCAGCTCACCACCGACAGAGAGCACCGGGGAGCTGTTTTTT. Protein sequence: CASSPPTESTGELFF.

The V call is TRBV6-4, the J call TRBJ1-1, with TRBD1 as a possible D gene (6 bases). There are 16 residues in the CDR3. The germline V and J ends were trimmed by 4 bases and 1 base, with 16 bases remaining between them. Germline CDR1 reads MRHNA; CDR2 reads SNTAGT. The CDR3 protein is CASSASYLDRNTEAFF. In DNA form, the CDR3 reads TGTGCCAGCAGTGCCTCCTACTTGGACAGGAACACTGAAGCTTTCTTT.

The chain carries TRBV30 and TRBJ1-1; D remains ambiguous. This CDR3 has 15 amino acids. The V end was cut by 4 bases, the J end by 5 bases, with 20 bases between. Germline assignment: CDR1 GTSNPN and CDR2 SVGIG (reference sequence). CDR3 bases: TGTGCCTGGAACCCCTCGGGGAATCTGGGGACTGAAGCTTTCTTT. This encodes CAWNPSGNLGTEAFF. The variable domain in full, completed from reference TRBV30 and TRBJ1-1, reads SQTIHQWPATLVQPVGSPLSLECTVEGTSNPNLYWYRQAAGRGLQLLFYSVGIGQISSEVPQNLSASRPQDRQFILSSKKLLLSDSGFYLCAWNPSGNLGTEAFFGQGTRLTVV.

This chain links TRBV27 with TRBJ2-6; D gene ambiguous. CDR1 and CDR2 (germline): MNHEY, SMNVEV (reference sequence). The CDR3 has 16 residues. Trimming left V 5 bases short and J 6 bases short, with 17 bases between. As DNA, the CDR3 is TGTGCCAGCAGTCCCGACACAAGCCACGAGGCCAACGTCCTGACTTTC. Translated: CASSPDTSHEANVLTF.

J is TRBJ1-4 and V is TRBV19; tentative D call: TRBD1 (6 bases). Germline values: CDR1 LNHDA, CDR2 SQIVND (reference sequence). V dropped 7 bases and J dropped 2 bases, with 14 bases sitting between them. The CDR3 covers 15 residues. CDR3 amino acids: CASTAPGATNEKLFF. The DNA for the CDR3 is TGTGCCAGTACCGCACCGGGGGCCACTAATGAAAAACTGTTTTTT.

The V and J genes are TRBV11-2 and TRBJ2-5; no firm D call. Trimming removed 5 bases from V and 5 bases from J, with 12 bases in between. The CDR3 is 13 residues long. CDR1 SGHAT and CDR2 FQNNGV come from the germline V gene. The CDR3 DNA reads as TGTGCCAGCAGCCCCTGGGGTCGGGAGACCCAGTACTTC. It is translated as CASSPWGRETQYF.

The J gene is TRBJ1-2, the V gene TRBV27, with 11 positions matching TRBD1. V lost 5 bases to trimming and J lost 6 bases; unmatched junction nucleotides: 14. CDR3 length: 17 residues. Germline V gives CDR1 MNHEY, CDR2 SMNVEV (reference sequence). CDR3 in DNA: TGTGCCAGCAGTGGGACAGGGGGTCGCAAAAACCCTCATGGCTACACCTTC. It translates to CASSGTGGRKNPHGYTF.

This clone was observed a few times. The V and J genes are TRBV5-1 and TRBJ2-2, with a possible D match to TRBD1 (6 bases). Germline values: CDR1 SGHRS, CDR2 YFSETQ. The CDR3 consists of 15 residues. V dropped 4 bases and J dropped 4 bases, with 14 bases sitting between them. The CDR3, as DNA: TGCGCCAGCAGCCCGAAAACAGGGCCCACCGGGGAGCTGTTTTTT. This gives the protein CASSPKTGPTGELFF.

This clone was detected a few times. The rearrangement links TRBV27 to TRBJ1-3, with D hard to call. In germline, CDR1 is MNHEY, CDR2 SMNVEV (reference sequence). Trimming removed 3 bases at V and 4 bases at J, with 10 bases between. CDR3 size: 14 residues. The CDR3 protein is CASSFEIPGNTIYF. CDR3 bases: TGTGCCAGCAGTTTTGAGATTCCAGGAAACACCATATATTTT.

This clone was seen a few times. V is TRBV6-1 and J is TRBJ2-7, with 7 bases identical to TRBD1. V was clipped by 7 bases and J by 3 bases; unmatched bases: 9. There are 14 residues in the CDR3. The germline V gene encodes CDR1 MNHNS and CDR2 SASEGT. The CDR3 sequence: CASTGQSGGYEQYF. As DNA, the CDR3 is TGTGCCAGCACTGGACAGTCAGGGGGCTACGAGCAGTACTTC.

The chain carries TRBV5-1 and TRBJ1-2; 7 nucleotides align to TRBD1. Germline V gives CDR1 SGHRS, CDR2 YFSETQ. The CDR3 is 13 residues long. The V segment lost 3 bases and the J segment 7 bases; nucleotides outside the gene matches: 6. The CDR3 sequence: CASSSGQVSGYTF. For the CDR3, the DNA is TGCGCCAGCAGCTCAGGACAGGTTTCTGGCTACACCTTC. Looking up the rest from reference TRBV5-1 and TRBJ1-2 gives the full variable domain: KAGVTQTPRYLIKTRGQQVTLSCSPISGHRSVSWYQQTPGQGLQFLFEYFSETQRNKGNFPGRFSGRQFSNSRSEMNVSTLELGDSALYLCASSSGQVSGYTFGSGTRLTVV.

This chain connects TRBV30 to TRBJ1-2, with TRBD1 matching over 7 bases. The CDR3 is made up of 14 amino acids. V shed 1 base, J shed 3 bases, and the junction held 5 bases outside the gene matches. Germline V lookup: CDR1 GTSNPN, CDR2 SVGIG (reference sequence). CDR3: CAWSGRDSYYGYTF. In DNA form, the CDR3 reads TGTGCCTGGAGTGGACGGGACAGCTACTATGGCTACACCTTC.

This clone appeared a single time. CDR3 amino acids: CASSVTGPGETQYF. CDR3 nucleotide sequence: TGTGCCAGCAGTGTGACAGGCCCCGGAGAGACCCAGTACTTC. V usage is TRBV25-1 and J usage is TRBJ2-5, with D perhaps matching TRBD1 (6 bases). Germline lookup yields CDR1 MGHDK and CDR2 SYGVNS. V was pared by 4 bases and J by 4 bases, with 13 bases between. The CDR3 spans 14 residues.

The chain joins TRBV2 to TRBJ2-1; 9 positions agree with TRBD2. This CDR3 region has 16 residues. Germline loops: CDR1 SNHLY, CDR2 FYNNEI. Unmatched junction bases numbered 6, after V lost 2 bases and J lost 4 bases. CDR3 DNA: TGTGCCAGCAGTGAAACCGTGGCGGGGGGGTACAATGAGCAGTTCTTC. It translates to CASSETVAGGYNEQFF.

This rearrangement joins TRBV28 to TRBJ1-1; tentative D call: TRBD1 (5 bases). The ends were cut back, 1 base at V and 9 bases at J, with 15 bases in the middle. The CDR3 covers 14 residues. CDR1 and CDR2 (germline): MDHEN, SYDVKM. The CDR3 loop reads CASSLSFGAEKAFF. The CDR3 nucleotides read TGTGCCAGCAGTTTATCATTCGGGGCAGAGAAAGCTTTCTTT.

This rearrangement joins TRBV5-1 to TRBJ2-1; 10 nucleotides match TRBD2. The ends lost 4 bases at V and 9 bases at J; junction bases unmatched: 7. Germline-derived CDR1 and CDR2 are SGHRS and YFSETQ. The CDR3 sequence is 14 residues long. CDR3 residues: CASSPGLAETEQFF. CDR3 bases: TGCGCCAGCAGCCCAGGACTAGCGGAGACTGAGCAGTTCTTC.

The V gene is TRBV18, the J gene TRBJ1-6; D uncertain. This CDR3 is 15 amino acids long. Germline CDR1 reads KGHSH; CDR2 reads LQKENI. V shed 2 bases and J shed 7 bases, with 12 bases lying between them. CDR3 loop: CASSPRAESNSPLHF. The DNA of the CDR3 is TGTGCCAGCTCACCAAGGGCCGAGAGCAATTCACCCCTCCACTTT.

This rearrangement joins TRBV9 to TRBJ1-1; 9 nucleotides match TRBD1. CDR3 size: 14 residues. After removal of 2 bases from V and 5 bases from J, the junction contained 4 bases not matched to a gene. Germline V lookup: CDR1 SGDLS, CDR2 YYNGEE. In nucleotides, the CDR3 is TGTGCCAGCAGCGTTGGACAGGGGACGACTGAAGCTTTCTTT. This encodes CASSVGQGTTEAFF.

The chain uses TRBV5-1 and TRBJ1-1, with a tentative D call TRBD1 (5 bases). V was pared by 4 bases and J by 2 bases, with 9 bases between. This CDR3 is 13 amino acids long. The V gene's germline CDR1 is SGHRS and CDR2 YFSETQ. CDR3 DNA: TGCGCCAGCAGCATTGGGACTAACACTGAAGCTTTCTTT. It specifies CASSIGTNTEAFF.

The chain joins TRBV30 to TRBJ1-1; a weak D match, TRBD1 (6 bases). CDR1 and CDR2 (germline): GTSNPN, SVGIG (reference sequence). This CDR3 is built from 13 residues. V was shortened by 2 bases and J by 4 bases, with 11 bases between the two germline ends. The CDR3 nucleotides are TGTGCCTGGAGTTGGATGGGGGCCACTGAAGCTTTCTTT. It yields the protein CAWSWMGATEAFF.

The table lists this clone with a count of one. The chain uses TRBV6-1 and TRBJ1-1, with D uncertain. The CDR3 covers 15 residues. Germline V gene lookup returns CDR1 MNHNS and CDR2 SASEGT. Trimming left V 8 bases short and J 1 base short, with 17 bases between. The CDR3 sequence: CASRPLKTSNTEAFF. The DNA of the CDR3 is TGTGCCAGCCGACCGTTGAAGACATCGAACACTGAAGCTTTCTTT.